This TCR beta chain derives from a study of blood T cells in healthy people across ages. Study summary: About one barcoded beta molecule was captured per two T cells (by template switching). Notes on the study in general: Compared with aged donors, long-lived donors showed fewer expanded clones, suggesting selection. Per million T cells, the diversity of TCR beta decreased roughly linearly as age advanced. Unsorted PBMC material precluded a definitive naive versus antigen-experienced comparison.

The second PCR ran roughly 6 to 11 cycles with a sample-barcoded 5' primer and J-beta primers. TCRdb passed the 5' RACE reads through MiXCR, listing each CDR3 protein once. The table has 850,000 to 1,300,000 distinct CDR3 sequences, 45% seen once. This CDR3 is built from 15 residues. Germline V gene sequence: CDR1 WNHNN, CDR2 SYGVQD (reference sequence). V was shortened by 3 bases and J by 0 bases, with 10 bases between the two germline ends. About this clonotype: Its target is not known.

Sequencing input: blood. The rearrangement joins TRBV10-1 to TRBJ2-3; D uncertain. This TCR derives from a woman in her sixties in good health. CDR3 region: CASSDRSASTDTQYF. The CDR3 nucleotides are TGCGCCAGCAGTGATAGATCCGCTAGCACAGATACGCAGTATTTT.